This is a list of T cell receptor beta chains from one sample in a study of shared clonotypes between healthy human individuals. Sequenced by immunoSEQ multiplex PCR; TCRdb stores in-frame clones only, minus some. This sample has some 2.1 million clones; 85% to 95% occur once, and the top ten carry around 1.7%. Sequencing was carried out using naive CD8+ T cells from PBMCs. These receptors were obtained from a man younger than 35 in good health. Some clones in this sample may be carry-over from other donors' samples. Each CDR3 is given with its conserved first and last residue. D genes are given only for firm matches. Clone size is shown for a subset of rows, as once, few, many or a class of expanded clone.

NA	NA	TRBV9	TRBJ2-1	TGTGCCAGCAGCGTAGACCGGAACTCCTACAATGAGCAGTTCTTC	CASSVDRNSYNEQFF
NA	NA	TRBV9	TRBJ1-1	TGTGCCAGCAGCGTAGGGGGCAGGGACACTGAAGCTTTCTTT	CASSVGGRDTEAFF
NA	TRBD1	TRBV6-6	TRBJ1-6	TGTGCCAGCAGTTATGATGGGACAGGGAATTCACCCCTCCACTTT	CASSYDGTGNSPLHF
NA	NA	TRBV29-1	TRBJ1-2	TGCAGCGTTGAAGAAGGCTCGTCCTGGGATGGCTACACCTTC	CSVEEGSSWDGYTF
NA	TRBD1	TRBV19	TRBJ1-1	TGTGCCAGCTCTGAGACAGGGTGGGGTGAAGCTTTCTTT	CASSETGWGEAFF
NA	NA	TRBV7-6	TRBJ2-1	TGTGCCAGCAGCTCACTAGCCCCGTACAATGAGCAGTTCTTC	CASSSLAPYNEQFF
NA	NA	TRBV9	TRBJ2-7	TGTGCCAGCAGCCCGGGCGCGGGGATCCTCTACGAGCAGTACTTC	CASSPGAGILYEQYF
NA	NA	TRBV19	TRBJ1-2	TGTGCCAGTGTCTCGACAGGATGGGACTATGGCTACACCTTC	CASVSTGWDYGYTF
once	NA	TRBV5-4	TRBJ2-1	TGTGCCAGCAGCTTGGAGTTCGATCCTAGCGAGCAGTTCTTC	CASSLEFDPSEQFF
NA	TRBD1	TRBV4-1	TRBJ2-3	TGCGCCAGCAGCTTCTCCGGGACAGGGACCACGGATACGCAGTATTTT	CASSFSGTGTTDTQYF
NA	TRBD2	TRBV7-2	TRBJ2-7	TGTGCCAGCAGATTGAGCGGGAGCTCCTACGAGCAGTACTTC	CASRLSGSSYEQYF
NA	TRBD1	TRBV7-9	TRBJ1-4	TGTGCCAGCGCACAGGGGGCGCGCGAAAAACTGTTTTTT	CASAQGAREKLFF
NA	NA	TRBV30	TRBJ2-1	TGTGCCTGGAGACAACGGGTAGGTGAGCAGTTCTTC	CAWRQRVGEQFF